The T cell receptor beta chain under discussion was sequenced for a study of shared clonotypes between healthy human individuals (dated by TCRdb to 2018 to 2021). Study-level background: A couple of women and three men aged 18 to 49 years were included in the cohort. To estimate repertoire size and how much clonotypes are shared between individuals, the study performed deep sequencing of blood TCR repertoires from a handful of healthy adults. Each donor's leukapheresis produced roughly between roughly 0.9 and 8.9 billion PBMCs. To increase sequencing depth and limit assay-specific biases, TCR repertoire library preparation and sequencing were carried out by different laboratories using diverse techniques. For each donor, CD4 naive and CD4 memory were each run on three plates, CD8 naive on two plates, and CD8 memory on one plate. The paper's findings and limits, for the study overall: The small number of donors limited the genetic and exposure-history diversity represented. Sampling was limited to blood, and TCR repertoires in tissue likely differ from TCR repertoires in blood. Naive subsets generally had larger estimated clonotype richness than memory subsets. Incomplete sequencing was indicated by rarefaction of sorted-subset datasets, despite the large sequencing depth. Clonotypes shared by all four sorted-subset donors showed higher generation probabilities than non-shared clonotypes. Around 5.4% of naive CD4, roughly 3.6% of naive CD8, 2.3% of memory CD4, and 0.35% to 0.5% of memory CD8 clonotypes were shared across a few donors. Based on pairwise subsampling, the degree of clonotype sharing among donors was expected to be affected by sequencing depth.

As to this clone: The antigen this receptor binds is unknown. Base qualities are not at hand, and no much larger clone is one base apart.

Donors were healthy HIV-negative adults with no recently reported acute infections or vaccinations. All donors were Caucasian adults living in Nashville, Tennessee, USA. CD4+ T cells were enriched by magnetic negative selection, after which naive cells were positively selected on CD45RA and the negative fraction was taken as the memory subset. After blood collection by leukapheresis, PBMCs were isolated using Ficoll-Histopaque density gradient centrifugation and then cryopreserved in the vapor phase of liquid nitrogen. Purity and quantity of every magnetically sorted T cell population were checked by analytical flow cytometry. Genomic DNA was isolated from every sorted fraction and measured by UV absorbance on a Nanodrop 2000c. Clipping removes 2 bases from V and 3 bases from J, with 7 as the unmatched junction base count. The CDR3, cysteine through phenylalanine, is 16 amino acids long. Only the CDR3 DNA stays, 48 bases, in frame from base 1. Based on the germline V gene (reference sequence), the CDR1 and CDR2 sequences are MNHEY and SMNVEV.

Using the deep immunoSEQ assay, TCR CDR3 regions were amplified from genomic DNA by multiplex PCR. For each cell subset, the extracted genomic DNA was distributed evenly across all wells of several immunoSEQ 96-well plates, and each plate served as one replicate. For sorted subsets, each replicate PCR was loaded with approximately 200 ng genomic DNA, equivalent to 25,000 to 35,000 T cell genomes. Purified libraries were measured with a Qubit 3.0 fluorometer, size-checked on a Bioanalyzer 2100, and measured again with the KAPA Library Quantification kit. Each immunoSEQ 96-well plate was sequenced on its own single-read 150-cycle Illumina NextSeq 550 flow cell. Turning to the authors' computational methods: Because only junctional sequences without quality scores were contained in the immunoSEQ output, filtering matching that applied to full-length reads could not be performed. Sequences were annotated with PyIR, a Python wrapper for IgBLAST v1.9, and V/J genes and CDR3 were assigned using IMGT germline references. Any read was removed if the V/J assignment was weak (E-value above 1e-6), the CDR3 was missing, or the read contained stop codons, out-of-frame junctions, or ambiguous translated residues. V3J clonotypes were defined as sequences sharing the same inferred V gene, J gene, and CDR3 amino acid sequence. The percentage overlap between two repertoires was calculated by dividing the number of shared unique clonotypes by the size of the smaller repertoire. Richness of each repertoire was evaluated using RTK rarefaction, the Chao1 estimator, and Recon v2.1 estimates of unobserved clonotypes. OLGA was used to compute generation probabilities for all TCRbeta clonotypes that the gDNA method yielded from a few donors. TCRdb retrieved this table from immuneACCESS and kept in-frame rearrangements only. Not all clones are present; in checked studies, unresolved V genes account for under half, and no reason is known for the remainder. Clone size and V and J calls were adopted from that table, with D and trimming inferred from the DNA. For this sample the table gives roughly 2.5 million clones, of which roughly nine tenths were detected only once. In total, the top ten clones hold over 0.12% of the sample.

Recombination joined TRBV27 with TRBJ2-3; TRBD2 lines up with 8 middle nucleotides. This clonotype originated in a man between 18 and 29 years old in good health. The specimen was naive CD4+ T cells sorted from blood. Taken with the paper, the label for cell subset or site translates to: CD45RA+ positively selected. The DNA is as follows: TGTGCCAGCAGTTTAAAATGGGGACTAGTAACAGATACGCAGTATTTT. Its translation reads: CASSLKWGLVTDTQYF.